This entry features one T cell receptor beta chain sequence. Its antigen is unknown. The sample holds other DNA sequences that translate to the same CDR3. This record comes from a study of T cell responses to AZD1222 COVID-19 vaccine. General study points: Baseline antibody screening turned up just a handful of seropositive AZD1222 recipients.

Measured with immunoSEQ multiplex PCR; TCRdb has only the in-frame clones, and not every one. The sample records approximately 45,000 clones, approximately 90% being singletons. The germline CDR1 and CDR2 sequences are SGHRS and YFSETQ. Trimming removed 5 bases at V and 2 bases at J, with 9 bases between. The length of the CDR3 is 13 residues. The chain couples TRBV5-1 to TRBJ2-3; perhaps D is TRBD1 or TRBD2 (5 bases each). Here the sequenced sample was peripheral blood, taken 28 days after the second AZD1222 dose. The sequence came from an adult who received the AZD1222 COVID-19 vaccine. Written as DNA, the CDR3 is TGCGCCAGCAGAGGGACCTCCACAGATACGCAGTATTTT. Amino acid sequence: CASRGTSTDTQYF.